The 28 T cell receptor beta chains listed next were all sequenced from one sample in a study of blood T cell repertoires in COVID-19. This table comes from immunoSEQ multiplex PCR, and its TCRdb copy is limited to in-frame clones, with some not included. This repertoire shows 70,000 to 95,000 clones, more than 85% found once; its top ten account for just over 2.5%. Material: peripheral blood. These receptors originate from a man aged 45-65 years with COVID-19, enrolled during active disease.

This rearrangement joins TRBV18 to TRBJ2-7, with D unclear. CDR1 and CDR2 from the germline V gene are KGHSH and LQKENI. V was clipped by 2 bases and J by 2 bases, with 10 bases between them. The CDR3 contains 14 residues. The CDR3 spells CASSPNSLPYEQYV. CDR3 nucleotide sequence: TGTGCCAGCTCACCAAACAGTTTGCCCTACGAGCAGTACGTC.

The gene calls are TRBV28 and TRBJ2-1; 14 bases line up with TRBD2. The V gene end was trimmed by 2 bases and the J gene end by 6 bases; junction bases not matched to a gene: 6. Germline V gene sequence: CDR1 MDHEN, CDR2 SYDVKM. The CDR3 consists of 17 residues. CDR3 DNA: TGTGCCAGCAGTTTAGGGGGACTAGCGGGAGCCATCAATGAGCAGTTCTTC. It is translated as CASSLGGLAGAINEQFF. Drawing the rest from reference TRBV28 and TRBJ2-1, the complete variable domain is DVKVTQSSRYLVKRTGEKVFLECVQDMDHENMFWYRQDPGLGLRLIYFSYDVKMKEKGDIPEGYSVSREKKERFSLILESASTNQTSMYLCASSLGGLAGAINEQFFGPGTRLTVL.

The chain uses TRBV29-1 and TRBJ2-5; 8 positions agree with TRBD2. The length of the CDR3 is 14 residues. V was clipped by 8 bases and J by 3 bases; unmatched bases: 11. From germline, CDR1 is SQVTM and CDR2 ANQGSEA. The CDR3 DNA follows: TGCAGCTTAATCGGGGGGGCGTCGGAAGAGACCCAGTACTTC. This gives the protein CSLIGGASEETQYF.

The rearrangement uses TRBV11-3 and TRBJ2-3; TRBD2 aligns across 13 bases. Germline loops: CDR1 SGHNT, CDR2 YENEEA. The CDR3 is made up of 18 amino acids. V lost 5 bases and J lost 0; bases outside the gene matches: 8. CDR3 sequence reads: CASSPGTSGIGSTDTQYF. The CDR3 coding sequence is TGTGCCAGCAGCCCCGGGACTAGCGGGATTGGGAGCACAGATACGCAGTATTTT.

The chain has TRBV19 and TRBJ1-5; D gene uncertain. The germline V gene encodes CDR1 LNHDA and CDR2 SQIVND (reference sequence). V was cut by 5 bases and J by 4 bases, with 9 bases left in between. This CDR3 spans 13 amino acids. CDR3 in amino acids: CASSAGTNQPQHF. The DNA for the CDR3 is TGTGCCAGTAGTGCGGGTACTAATCAGCCCCAGCATTTT.

A single count supports this clone. V is TRBV24-1 and J is TRBJ2-3; a weak D match, TRBD1 (5 bases). Germline values: CDR1 KGHDR, CDR2 SFDVKD. This CDR3 spans 16 amino acids. Trimming removed 1 base at V and 4 bases at J, with 14 bases between. CDR3 sequence: CATSDFKGFNADTQYF. Written as DNA, the CDR3 is TGTGCCACCAGTGATTTTAAGGGGTTCAACGCAGATACGCAGTATTTT.

This clone was detected only a few times. The V gene is TRBV10-1, the J gene TRBJ2-2, with 11 bases that match TRBD2. Unmatched junction bases numbered 9, after V lost 3 bases and J lost 3 bases. Germline V CDR1 and CDR2: WNHNN, SYGVQD (reference sequence). This CDR3 contains 18 residues. In nucleotides, the CDR3 is TGCGCCAGCAGTGAAGGGGGCGGTAGCGGGAGGGACACCGGGGAGCTGTTTTTT. Translated: CASSEGGGSGRDTGELFF.

The chain is built from TRBV5-1 and TRBJ1-1, with D possibly TRBD1 on 6 matching bases. The V and J ends lost 4 bases and 5 bases respectively, with 6 bases between them. Germline V gene sequence: CDR1 SGHRS, CDR2 YFSETQ. The CDR3 extends over 11 amino acids. CDR3 residues: CASSQGTEAFF. CDR3 coding DNA: TGCGCCAGCAGCCAGGGGACTGAAGCTTTCTTT.

This clone was detected only once. The chain couples TRBV7-8 to TRBJ2-5; 12 positions match TRBD2. The trim removed 6 bases at V and 4 bases at J, leaving 9 bases unmatched. The germline V gene has CDR1 SGHVS and CDR2 FQNEAQ. The CDR3 is 16 residues long. CDR3 loop: CASRLAGGGPRETQYF. CDR3 bases: TGTGCCAGCAGACTAGCGGGAGGAGGACCTCGAGAGACCCAGTACTTC.

The chain is built from TRBV27 and TRBJ2-7, with TRBD2 matching over 13 bases. The V gene end was trimmed by 9 bases and the J gene end by 7 bases; junction bases not matched to a gene: 3. The CDR3 contains 12 residues. From germline, CDR1 is MNHEY and CDR2 SMNVEV (reference sequence). The CDR3 sequence: CASGLAGVEQYF. In DNA, the CDR3 is TGTGCCAGTGGACTAGCGGGAGTGGAGCAGTACTTC.

This rearrangement joins TRBV24-1 to TRBJ2-1, with 14 bases lining up with TRBD2. This CDR3 is built from 16 residues. Germline V gene lookup returns CDR1 KGHDR and CDR2 SFDVKD. V lost 4 bases to trimming and J lost 6 bases; unmatched junction nucleotides: 4. The CDR3 sequence: CATSDPGLAGGNEQFF. The CDR3 DNA is TGTGCCACCAGTGACCCTGGACTAGCGGGAGGCAATGAGCAGTTCTTC.

This chain links TRBV6-5 with TRBJ1-1; 10 nucleotides line up with TRBD1. The germline CDR1 and CDR2 sequences are MNHEY and SVGAGI. The CDR3 has 14 residues. The V segment lost 5 bases and the J segment 12 bases; nucleotides outside the gene matches: 12. The CDR3 loop reads CASSPMTGGAETFF. The DNA of the CDR3 is TGTGCCAGCAGTCCTATGACAGGGGGCGCAGAAACTTTCTTT.

The V call is TRBV7-8, the J call TRBJ2-3; D gene uncertain. This CDR3 has 15 residues. V lost 5 bases and J 2 bases, leaving 14 bases between the germline ends. The germline gives CDR1 SGHVS, CDR2 FQNEAQ. CDR3 bases: TGTGCCAGCAGCCAGCCCAACAGAAACACAGATACGCAGTATTTT. Protein sequence: CASSQPNRNTDTQYF. Based on the CDR3 plus reference TRBV7-8 and TRBJ2-3, the full variable domain is GAGVSQSPRYKVAKRGQDVALRCDPISGHVSLFWYQQALGQGPEFLTYFQNEAQLDKSGLPSDRFFAERPEGSVSTLKIQRTQQEDSAVYLCASSQPNRNTDTQYFGPGTRLTVL.

With respect to this clone: This sample includes further DNA sequences coding for the same CDR3. The chain links TRBV5-1 to TRBJ1-2; D may be TRBD1 (5 bases). The V gene's germline CDR1 is SGHRS and CDR2 YFSETQ. The CDR3 contains 13 residues. V lost 0 bases and J 4 bases, leaving 7 bases between the germline ends. This CDR3 is CASSLGGGYGYTF. CDR3 DNA: TGCGCCAGCAGCTTGGGCGGGGGCTATGGCTACACCTTC.

This rearrangement joins TRBV7-3 to TRBJ2-1, with D tentatively TRBD2 (5 bases). V lost 0 bases to trimming and J lost 0 bases, with 12 bases between them. This CDR3 has 17 amino acids. CDR1 and CDR2 from the germline V gene are SGHTA and FQGTGA. The DNA for the CDR3 is TGTGCCAGCAGCTTAACAAGCGGTCCGAGCTCCTACAATGAGCAGTTCTTC. Its protein product is CASSLTSGPSSYNEQFF. The full variable domain, completed using reference TRBV7-3 and TRBJ2-1, is GAGVSQTPSNKVTEKGKYVELRCDPISGHTALYWYRQSLGQGPEFLIYFQGTGAADDSGLPNDRFFAVRPEGSVSTLKIQRTERGDSAVYLCASSLTSGPSSYNEQFFGPGTRLTVL.

The CDR3 region is CAWSAGQGTETQYF. CDR3 bases: TGTGCCTGGAGTGCAGGACAGGGGACAGAGACCCAGTACTTC. This chain joins TRBV30 and TRBJ2-5, with 9 positions matching TRBD1. This CDR3 is built from 14 residues. The germline V gene encodes CDR1 GTSNPN and CDR2 SVGIG (reference sequence). V trimming: 1 base; J trimming: 4 bases; junction bases outside the gene matches: 4.

The chain is built from TRBV10-3 and TRBJ1-1, with 9 bases fitting TRBD1. The CDR3 runs to 14 residues. With V trimmed by 2 bases and J by 5 bases, 3 bases remained unmatched. Per the germline V gene, CDR1 is ENHRY and CDR2 is SYGVKD. CDR3 region: CAISEGTGWTEAFF. The DNA for the CDR3 is TGTGCCATCAGTGAGGGGACAGGGTGGACTGAAGCTTTCTTT.

This clone has more than one count but fewer than ten. This chain connects TRBV14 to TRBJ2-7, with D perhaps TRBD1 (6 bases). V lost 6 bases and J 2 bases, leaving 14 bases between the germline ends. The CDR3 has 14 amino acids. CDR1 is SGHDN and CDR2 is FVKESK in the germline V gene. Here the CDR3 reads CASRRTGTTYEQYF. CDR3 sequence (DNA): TGTGCCAGCAGACGGACCGGGACAACCTACGAGCAGTACTTC.

V usage is TRBV3-1 (or the pseudogene TRBV3-2) and J usage is TRBJ2-5, with TRBD1 matching 7 bases. The CDR3 is made up of 15 amino acids. The V gene end was trimmed by 6 bases and the J gene end by 4 bases; junction bases not matched to a gene: 11. Germline-derived CDR1 and CDR2 are LGHDT and YNNKEL (reference sequence). CDR3 loop: CASRLHRGGLETQYF. DNA of the CDR3: TGTGCCAGCAGGCTCCACAGGGGCGGTCTAGAGACCCAGTACTTC.

The rearrangement joins TRBV11-1 to TRBJ2-2; D gene uncertain. From germline, CDR1 is SGHAT and CDR2 FQDESV (reference sequence). This CDR3 contains 11 residues. V was shortened by 5 bases and J by 7 bases, with 5 bases between the two germline ends. CDR3 sequence: CASSPGGELFF. The CDR3 DNA follows: TGTGCCAGCAGCCCCGGCGGGGAGCTGTTTTTT.

This clone was recorded only once. The V gene is TRBV11-3, the J gene TRBJ2-1; tentatively, D is TRBD1 (6 bases). This CDR3 contains 16 residues. Per germline, CDR1 SGHNT and CDR2 YENEEA. The V end lost 5 bases, the J end lost 2 bases, and 16 bases lay between the germline ends. The CDR3 sequence: CASSPDGGPAYNEQFF. CDR3 bases: TGTGCCAGCAGCCCGGATGGGGGCCCAGCCTACAATGAGCAGTTCTTC.

CDR3 bases: TGTGCCAGCAGCGTAGGACTAGCGGGAGATGAGCAGTTCTTC. This translates into CASSVGLAGDEQFF. The genes are TRBV2 and TRBJ2-1; 13 bases are shared with TRBD2. V lost 6 bases, J lost 8 bases, and 4 bases stayed unmatched. The CDR3 extends over 14 amino acids. CDR1 and CDR2 from the germline V gene are SNHLY and FYNNEI.

About this clone: The same CDR3 also results from other DNA sequences found in this sample. CDR3 sequence: CAWNPGQKNTEAFF. The DNA of the CDR3 is TGTGCCTGGAACCCGGGACAGAAGAACACTGAAGCTTTCTTT. This chain uses TRBV30 with TRBJ1-1, with TRBD1 matching 7 bases. CDR3 length: 14 amino acids. Trimming at V came to 4 bases and at J to 1 base, leaving 6 bases not matched to a gene. CDR1 and CDR2 (germline): GTSNPN, SVGIG (reference sequence).

This rearrangement joins TRBV18 to TRBJ1-2; D not resolved. V lost 0 bases and J 9 bases, leaving 8 bases between the germline ends. The CDR3 is made up of 12 amino acids. From germline, CDR1 is KGHSH and CDR2 LQKENI. The DNA of the CDR3 is TGTGCCAGCTCACCACCGGGCGCGAGCTACACCTTC. This sequence encodes CASSPPGASYTF.

The rearrangement uses TRBV29-1 and TRBJ2-5; 7 bases map to TRBD1. The CDR3 covers 13 residues. CDR1 is SQVTM, CDR2 ANQGSEA, per germline. V lost 3 bases to trimming and J lost 1 base; unmatched junction nucleotides: 2. CDR3 in amino acids: CSVDRGIQETQYF. The CDR3 DNA sequence: TGCAGCGTTGACAGGGGGATCCAAGAGACCCAGTACTTC.

The chain recombines TRBV30 with TRBJ1-6; weak D call: TRBD1 (5 bases). The CDR3 extends over 14 amino acids. V lost 2 bases to trimming and J lost 5 bases, with 10 bases between them. CDR1 GTSNPN and CDR2 SVGIG come from the germline V gene (reference sequence). The CDR3 nucleotides are TGTGCCTGGAGTTGGCAGGGTAATAATTCACCCCTCCACTTT. This sequence encodes CAWSWQGNNSPLHF.

The gene calls are TRBV2 and TRBJ2-5; 10 bases line up with TRBD1. The CDR3 has 12 residues. CDR1 is SNHLY, CDR2 FYNNEI, per germline. V lost 7 bases, J lost 7 bases, and 3 bases stayed unmatched. CDR3 DNA sequence: TGTGCCAGCAAGGGACAGGGGAGGACCCAGTACTTC. Protein product: CASKGQGRTQYF.

V gene TRBV10-2 combines with J gene TRBJ2-3; 7 positions match TRBD1. V trimming: 3 bases; J trimming: 1 base; junction bases outside the gene matches: 10. Germline loops: CDR1 WSHSY, CDR2 SAAADI. This CDR3 region has 17 residues. The CDR3 protein is CASSDETGPIGTDTQYF. The CDR3 DNA sequence: TGCGCCAGCAGTGATGAGACAGGGCCAATCGGCACAGATACGCAGTATTTT.